Listed below are T cell receptor beta chains from one sample, sequenced in a study of blood T cell repertoires in COVID-19. The data were produced by immunoSEQ multiplex PCR, yet TCRdb's version contains in-frame clones alone and is incomplete. This table holds 98,000 or so clones, about four fifths found once. Source material: peripheral blood. Source of these receptors: a woman in her 70s with acute or convalescent COVID-19. Both conserved end residues are part of each CDR3. The order of the fields is D gene, CDR3 length, V gene, J gene, CDR3 protein. A D gene is named only where the DNA matches it firmly.

>TRBD1|14|TRBV6-5|TRBJ1-2
CASSRDRAYYGYTF
>-|14|TRBV5-1|TRBJ1-1
CASNTGGANTEAFF
>-|14|TRBV5-1|TRBJ1-6
CASSLGGGNSPLHF
>-|15|TRBV28|TRBJ1-5
CASKTPAGPYQPQHF
>-|13|TRBV24-1|TRBJ2-1
CATSDFTGIKQFF
>-|11|TRBV11-2|TRBJ1-6
CASSPNSPLHF
>TRBD2|17|TRBV5-4|TRBJ2-2
CASSHGGTSGFAGELFF
>-|13|TRBV29-1|TRBJ2-5
CSVPLAGTETQYF
>TRBD2|15|TRBV5-8|TRBJ2-2
CASSATSGNTGELFF
>-|19|TRBV27|TRBJ1-6
CASSHGAAQGFLRNSPLHF
>-|12|TRBV5-1|TRBJ1-1
CASSSSGTEAFF
>TRBD1|13|TRBV29-1|TRBJ1-2
CSTRQGGNYGYTF
>TRBD1|16|TRBV5-4|TRBJ2-2
CASSPPGQGGTGELFF
>-|15|TRBV15|TRBJ1-3
CATSRAPVSGNTIYF
>-|17|TRBV28|TRBJ1-5
CASSLVQGAHSNQPQHF
>TRBD1|15|TRBV5-1|TRBJ1-4
CASKRQGATNEKLFF
>-|18|TRBV21-1|TRBJ1-2
CASSKGVLAGGSGRGYTF
>TRBD2|15|TRBV7-9|TRBJ2-3
CASSLLAGGTDTQYF
>-|14|TRBV7-2|TRBJ2-2
CASLTRWNTGELFF
>-|13|TRBV3-1/TRBV3-2|TRBJ2-5
CASSQGAGRPQYF
>-|12|TRBV12-3/TRBV12-4|TRBJ1-4
CASSFTGEKLFF
>TRBD1|12|TRBV24-1|TRBJ1-2
CATAGTGSGYTF
>TRBD2|18|TRBV6-2/TRBV6-3|TRBJ2-1
CASSYSPRGSGSGNEQFF
>TRBD1|18|TRBV19|TRBJ1-4
CASRTLRTGTTTNEKLFF
>TRBD2|16|TRBV7-2|TRBJ2-3
CASSLAQAGGTDTQYF
>-|13|TRBV2|TRBJ2-5
CASRDYPSETQYF
>-|19|TRBV18|TRBJ1-1
CASSPQIQTGLRVNTEAFF
>-|11|TRBV6-5|TRBJ2-5
CASGLLETQYF
>-|15|TRBV7-2|TRBJ2-5
CASSTPRGFGETQYF
>-|15|TRBV10-3|TRBJ1-4
CAISEGGATNEKLFF
>-|15|TRBV24-1|TRBJ1-3
CATSGTGSSGNTIYF
>-|17|TRBV18|TRBJ1-2
CASSPLGVNLKDYGYTF
>TRBD2|15|TRBV24-1|TRBJ2-5
CATSDSAGGPKTQYF
>TRBD1|17|TRBV23-1|TRBJ2-2
CASSQTIRDRATGELFF
>-|12|TRBV27|TRBJ1-2
CASSPTGLGYTF
>-|11|TRBV29-1|TRBJ1-2
CSAGQTSGYTF
>-|14|TRBV11-1|TRBJ2-3
CASSQRQGEDTQYF
>-|15|TRBV4-1|TRBJ2-3
CASSQGPSGTDTQYF
>-|14|TRBV6-5|TRBJ1-4
CATRFRSTNEKLFF
>TRBD2|18|TRBV4-2|TRBJ2-1
CASSQEGLAGAPYNEQFF
>TRBD1|18|TRBV7-8|TRBJ1-1
CASSMPGQGRVGNTEAFF
>TRBD2|16|TRBV7-8|TRBJ2-1
CASSLRALAVNNEQFF
>-|15|TRBV5-1|TRBJ2-6
CASSSSYSGANVLTF
>-|16|TRBV4-2|TRBJ1-2
CASSQDLGRVGYGYTF
>-|14|TRBV2|TRBJ1-4
CASSGSGLNEKLFF
>-|16|TRBV13|TRBJ1-4
CASSPAGKGMAGKLFF
>TRBD2|14|TRBV6-4|TRBJ2-3
CASSAGLVPDTQYF
>-|13|TRBV28|TRBJ2-4
CASRSLAKNIQYF
>-|16|TRBV19|TRBJ2-1
CASSRAADRAYNEQFF
>-|16|TRBV27|TRBJ1-1
CASSLWGDRMNTEAFF
>-|14|TRBV28|TRBJ2-7
CASSSAGRNGEQYF
>TRBD1|14|TRBV18|TRBJ1-2
CASSTPGQNYGYTF
>TRBD1|17|TRBV18|TRBJ1-3
CASSPSRTGSSGNTIYF
>-|14|TRBV5-5|TRBJ1-2
CASSLGGLPLGYTF
>-|14|TRBV6-4|TRBJ1-6
CASIQRGHNSPLHF
>TRBD1|16|TRBV5-6|TRBJ2-1
CASSYRDRGRRNEQFF
>TRBD1|21|TRBV6-6|TRBJ1-5
CASSLSQGARKPLPSNQPQHF
>-|15|TRBV3-1/TRBV3-2|TRBJ2-3
CASSQRGGLTDTQYF
>-|15|TRBV28|TRBJ1-5
CASSPTRGLVQPQHF
>TRBD1|15|TRBV3-1/TRBV3-2|TRBJ1-2
CASSQRQGFEYGYTF